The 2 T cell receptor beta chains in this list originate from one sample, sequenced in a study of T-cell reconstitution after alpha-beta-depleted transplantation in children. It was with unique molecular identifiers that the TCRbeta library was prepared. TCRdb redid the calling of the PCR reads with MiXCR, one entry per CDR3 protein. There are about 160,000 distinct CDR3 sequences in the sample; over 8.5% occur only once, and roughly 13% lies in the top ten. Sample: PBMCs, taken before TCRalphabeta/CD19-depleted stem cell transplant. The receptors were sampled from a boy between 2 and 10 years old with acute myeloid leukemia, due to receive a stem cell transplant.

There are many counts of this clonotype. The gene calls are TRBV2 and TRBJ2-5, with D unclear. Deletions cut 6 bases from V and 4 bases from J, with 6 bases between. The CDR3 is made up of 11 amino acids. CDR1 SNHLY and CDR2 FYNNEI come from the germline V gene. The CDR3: CASRWLETQYF. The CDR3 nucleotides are TGTGCCAGCAGGTGGTTAGAGACCCAGTACTTC.

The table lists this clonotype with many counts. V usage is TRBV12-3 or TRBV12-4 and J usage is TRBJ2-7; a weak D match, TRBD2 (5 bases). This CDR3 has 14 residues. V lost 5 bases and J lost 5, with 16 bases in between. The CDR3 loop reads CASSLWESGNEQYF. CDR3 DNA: TGTGCCAGCAGTCTCTGGGAGTCGGGCAACGAGCAGTACTTC.